The 8 T cell receptor beta chains below come from one sample, sequenced in a study of neurological immune-mediated disorders. TCRdb processed the 5' RACE reads anew with MiXCR; each CDR3 protein has one entry. This table holds approximately 26,000 distinct CDR3 sequences, 2.5% to 4% found once. Input material: PBMCs. The receptors originated from a woman in her thirties with multiple sclerosis.

This clonotype was detected many times. The CDR3 DNA reads TGCAGTGCGAAGCAGTTCGGGAGGGGCGCAGATACGCAGTATTTT. This codes for CSAKQFGRGADTQYF. The chain joins TRBV20-1 to TRBJ2-3; the match to TRBD2 covers 8 bases. The length of the CDR3 is 15 residues. V lost 6 bases to trimming and J lost 4 bases; unmatched junction nucleotides: 12. Per the germline V gene, CDR1 is DFQATT and CDR2 is SNEGSKA (reference sequence).

Concerning this clonotype itself: The CDR3 ends on some other residue instead of the conserved phenylalanine or tryptophan, so this is likely a read error. The chain carries TRBV15 and TRBJ2-7; D is perhaps TRBD2 (6 bases). Germline V gene lookup returns CDR1 LNHNV and CDR2 YYDKDF (reference sequence). The CDR3 spans 14 residues. V lost 0 bases to trimming and J lost 2 bases, with 8 bases between them. The CDR3 reads CATSREAGTYEQYN. In DNA form, the CDR3 reads TGTGCCACCAGCAGAGAGGCGGGAACCTACGAGCAGTACAAC.

Many counts were recorded for this clonotype. V is TRBV12-3 or TRBV12-4 and J is TRBJ2-7, with 7 bases lining up with TRBD1. The CDR3 length is 14 residues. J gave up 0 bases and V 8 bases, and 7 bases lay outside the gene matches. CDR3 in amino acids: CASRPEGASYEQYF. As DNA, the CDR3 is TGTGCCAGCCGCCCAGAGGGGGCCTCCTACGAGCAGTACTTC.

This clonotype has at least ten counts. The CDR3 DNA sequence: TGCGCCAGCAGCATCTCCGGGAGTTTTCAGTACTTC. Amino acid sequence: CASSISGSFQYF. This chain connects TRBV5-1 to TRBJ2-4, with a weak D call TRBD2 (6 bases). CDR3 length equals 12 residues. Germline-derived CDR1 and CDR2 are SGHRS and YFSETQ. Trimming cost V 4 bases and J 11 bases, with 13 bases left between them.

This clonotype was counted many times. The gene calls are TRBV12-3 or TRBV12-4 and TRBJ1-1, with 10 bases aligning to TRBD1. The CDR3 is made up of 15 amino acids. The trim removed 5 bases at V and 3 bases at J, leaving 6 bases unmatched. Written as DNA, the CDR3 is TGTGCCAGCAGTCGCCCGGGACAGGGGCACACTGAAGCTTTCTTT. Amino acid sequence: CASSRPGQGHTEAFF.

This clonotype has a count of ten or more. The rearrangement uses TRBV6-1 and TRBJ1-2, with 8 bases identical to TRBD1. The germline gives CDR1 MNHNS, CDR2 SASEGT. The CDR3 extends over 15 amino acids. J gave up 7 bases and V 7 bases, and 14 bases lay outside the gene matches. The CDR3 nucleotides read TGTGCCAGCAATTCGGGACAGGCTACGTCGGGTGGCTACACCTTC. This codes for CASNSGQATSGGYTF.

This clonotype was observed a handful of times. The chain uses TRBV3-1 and TRBJ2-2; 9 positions agree with TRBD2. Germline trimming cut 3 bases from V and 3 bases from J; bases unmatched to any gene: 11. There are 18 residues in the CDR3. CDR1 LGHDT and CDR2 YNNKEL come from the germline V gene (reference sequence). The CDR3 loop is CASSQAGAAGGYTGELFF. The CDR3 DNA is TGTGCCAGCAGCCAGGCCGGGGCAGCGGGAGGCTACACCGGGGAGCTGTTTTTT.

At least ten counts were recorded for this clonotype. V and J are TRBV7-2 and TRBJ1-1; D is uncertain. The CDR3 has 14 residues. Per the germline V gene, CDR1 is SGHTA and CDR2 is FQGNSA. V shed 0 bases and J shed 7 bases, with 12 bases lying between them. The CDR3, as DNA: TGTGCCAGCAGCTTAGCGCATGCGACGTTTGAAGCTTTCTTT. Its translation is CASSLAHATFEAFF.